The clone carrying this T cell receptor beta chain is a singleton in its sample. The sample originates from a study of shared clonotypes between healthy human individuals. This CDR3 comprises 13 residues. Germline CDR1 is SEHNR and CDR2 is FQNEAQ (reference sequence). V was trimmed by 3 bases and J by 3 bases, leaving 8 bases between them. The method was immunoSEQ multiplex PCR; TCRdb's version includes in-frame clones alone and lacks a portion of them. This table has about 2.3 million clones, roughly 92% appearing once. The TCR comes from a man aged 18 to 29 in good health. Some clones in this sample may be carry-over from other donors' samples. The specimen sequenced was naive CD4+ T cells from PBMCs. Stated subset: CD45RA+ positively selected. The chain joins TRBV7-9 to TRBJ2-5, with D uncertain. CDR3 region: CASSFNSKETQYF. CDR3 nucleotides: TGTGCCAGCAGCTTCAACTCCAAAGAGACCCAGTACTTC.